What follows describes a single TCR beta chain. Only in-frame clones appear in the TCRdb table, and some are missing; sequencing was by immunoSEQ multiplex PCR. The table has some 210,000 clones, 81% seen once. The data are from a study of blood T cell repertoires in COVID-19. Turning to the study itself: PBMCs, B-cell-depleted T cells, or T cells were the source of the cDNA or gDNA that made up the material.

Donors were grouped by their self-reported clinical history. The sequencing sample was made of PBMCs or T cells enriched from blood (not recorded which). The source is a woman aged 45-65 years with acute COVID-19.

Here the CDR3 DNA reads TGCGCCAGCAGCCCTCGTGTGACTAGCGGGGGGGCTTATACGCAGTATTTT. Amino acid sequence: CASSPRVTSGGAYTQYF. The rearrangement links TRBV4-1 to TRBJ2-3; 14 bases align to TRBD2. CDR3 size: 17 residues. Trimming at V came to 4 bases and at J to 7 bases, leaving 10 bases not matched to a gene. Germline V gives CDR1 MGHRA, CDR2 YSYEKL.